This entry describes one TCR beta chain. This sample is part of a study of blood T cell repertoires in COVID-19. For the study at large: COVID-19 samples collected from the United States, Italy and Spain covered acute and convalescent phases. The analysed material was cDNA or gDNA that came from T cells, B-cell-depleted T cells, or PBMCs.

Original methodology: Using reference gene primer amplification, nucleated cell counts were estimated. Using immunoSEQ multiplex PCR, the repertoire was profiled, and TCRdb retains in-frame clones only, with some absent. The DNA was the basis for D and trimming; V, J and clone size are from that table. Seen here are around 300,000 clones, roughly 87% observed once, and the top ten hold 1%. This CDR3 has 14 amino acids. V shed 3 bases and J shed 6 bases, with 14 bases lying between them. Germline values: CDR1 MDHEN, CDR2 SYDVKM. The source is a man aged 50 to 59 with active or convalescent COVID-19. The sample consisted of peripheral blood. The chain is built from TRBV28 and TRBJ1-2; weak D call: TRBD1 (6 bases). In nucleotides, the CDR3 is TGTGCCAGCAGTTTGGCCCCGCAGGGGAATGGCTACACCTTC. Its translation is CASSLAPQGNGYTF.